Below are 23 T cell receptor beta chains sequenced from a single sample in a study of blood T cells in healthy people across ages. A second about 6 to 11 cycle PCR used barcoded and J-beta primers. TCRdb passed the 5' RACE reads through MiXCR, listing each CDR3 protein once. This table has some 760,000 distinct CDR3 sequences, roughly 25% appearing once. The same specimen was also included in a second study, on T cells of mothers and their children.

Input material: blood. These receptors all stem from a boy aged 5-17 years in good health.

The chain joins TRBV20-1 to TRBJ2-7; either TRBD1 or TRBD2 may fit D (5 bases each). V dropped 4 bases and J dropped 4 bases, with 20 bases sitting between them. The CDR3 has 15 amino acids. The germline CDR1 and CDR2 sequences are DFQATT and SNEGSKA (reference sequence). In DNA, the CDR3 is TGCAGTGCTATAGCAACCGGGACCCACTCATACGAGCAGTACTTC. It encodes CSAIATGTHSYEQYF.

This chain connects TRBV5-1 to TRBJ1-1; D is perhaps TRBD1 (6 bases). CDR3 size: 16 residues. V lost 5 bases, J lost 4 bases, and 21 bases lay in between. Germline CDR1 and CDR2: SGHRS and YFSETQ. Written as DNA, the CDR3 is TGCGCCAGCAGACATTGGATAGGGGGGCAGGGCACTGAAGCTTTCTTT. Its protein is CASRHWIGGQGTEAFF.

The V call is TRBV29-1, the J call TRBJ2-5, with D perhaps TRBD2 (6 bases). The assigned J gene may be wrong: the sequence end matches TRBJ2-7 better. Germline V gene lookup returns CDR1 SQVTM and CDR2 ANQGSEA. The CDR3 is 16 amino acids. CDR3 sequence: CSVAVRRGREIYEQYF. DNA of the CDR3: TGCAGCGTTGCAGTGAGGAGGGGCAGGGAGATATACGAGCAGTACTTC.

This clonotype showed up just a few times. V usage is TRBV20-1 and J usage is TRBJ1-2; 8 bases match TRBD1. The germline V gene has CDR1 DFQATT and CDR2 SNEGSKA (reference sequence). After removal of 4 bases from V and 3 bases from J, the junction contained 7 bases not matched to a gene. The CDR3 has 14 amino acids. CDR3 loop: CSATGPGQDYGYTF. In DNA form, the CDR3 reads TGCAGTGCTACCGGGCCGGGACAGGACTATGGCTACACCTTC.

This clonotype was observed a handful of times. This sequence joins TRBV6-6 and TRBJ2-6; TRBD1 matches 7 bases. This CDR3 comprises 17 residues. Germline V gene data show CDR1 as MNHNY and CDR2 as SVGAGI (reference sequence). The ends lost 8 bases at V and 3 bases at J; junction bases unmatched: 13. CDR3 nucleotides: TGTGCCAGCTCAAACCGAGGGGGCGCTGGTGGGGCCAACGTCCTGACTTTC. Amino acids: CASSNRGGAGGANVLTF.

The chain employs TRBV27 and TRBJ2-3, with D unclear. CDR3 length: 16 residues. V lost 6 bases and J lost 5, with 21 bases in between. The germline CDR1 and CDR2 sequences are MNHEY and SMNVEV (reference sequence). In DNA, the CDR3 is TGTGCCAGCAGCTCCTCATCGGCTCGTTACGGAGATACGCAGTATTTT. The encoded protein is CASSSSSARYGDTQYF.

This chain links TRBV9 with TRBJ2-1; the match to TRBD1 covers 7 bases. Near its end, the DNA agrees better with TRBJ2-5, so the J call may be wrong. Looked up from germline, CDR1 is SGDLS and CDR2 is YYNGEE. This CDR3 has 13 residues. CDR3 in amino acids: CASDRVNQETQYF. The CDR3 DNA follows: TGTGCCAGCGACAGGGTTAATCAAGAGACCCAGTACTTC.

V and J are TRBV7-2 and TRBJ2-2; D is possibly TRBD2 (7 bases). Trimming pared 0 bases from V and 4 bases from J, leaving 12 bases between. The CDR3 length is 16 residues. Germline V gene data show CDR1 as SGHTA and CDR2 as FQGNSA. CDR3 DNA sequence: TGTGCCAGCAGCTTAGCGGGGGGGCAGGGCACCGGGGAGCTGTTTTTT. This gives the protein CASSLAGGQGTGELFF.

J is TRBJ2-4 and V is TRBV2; 7 bases agree with TRBD2. CDR1 and CDR2 (germline): SNHLY, FYNNEI. Trimming removed 4 bases from V and 7 bases from J; junction bases left unmatched: 4. CDR3 size: 13 residues. Here the CDR3 DNA reads TGTGCCAGCAGTGGGGAGGGGCGGAACATTCAGTACTTC. This sequence encodes CASSGEGRNIQYF.

This clonotype was counted only a few times. The chain joins TRBV28 to TRBJ2-1; 8 bases line up with TRBD2. The J segment lost 0 bases and the V segment lost 8 bases, leaving 9 bases of the junction unmatched. Germline CDR1 reads MDHEN; CDR2 reads SYDVKM. The CDR3 totals 16 residues. Here the CDR3 reads CASGTSGPSSYNEQFF. For the CDR3, the DNA is TGTGCCAGCGGAACTAGCGGCCCGAGCTCCTACAATGAGCAGTTCTTC.

J is TRBJ2-5 and V is TRBV18; D gene uncertain. Deletions cut 0 bases from V and 4 bases from J, with 15 bases between. Germline CDR1 is KGHSH and CDR2 is LQKENI. The CDR3 contains 16 residues. The CDR3 sequence: CASSPPSQVGGETQYF. The CDR3 DNA sequence: TGTGCCAGCTCACCACCGAGCCAGGTGGGTGGAGAGACCCAGTACTTC. The full variable domain, its missing parts supplied by reference TRBV18 and TRBJ2-5, is NAGVMQNPRHLVRRRGQEARLRCSPMKGHSHVYWYRQLPEEGLKFMVYLQKENIIDESGMPKERFSAEFPKEGPSILRIQQVVRGDSAAYFCASSPPSQVGGETQYFGPGTRLLVL.

The rearrangement joins TRBV28 to TRBJ2-1; tentatively, D is TRBD2 (6 bases). The tail of the sequence fits TRBJ2-7 better, so the J call may be wrong. Germline-derived CDR1 and CDR2 are MDHEN and SYDVKM. The CDR3 extends over 14 amino acids. The CDR3 here is CASSATRSYYEQYF. CDR3 sequence (DNA): TGTGCCAGCAGTGCGACTAGAAGTTACTACGAGCAGTACTTC.

This clonotype was seen once. At one end, the junction sequence differs from germline, possibly due to a read error. V usage is TRBV20-1 and J usage is TRBJ2-7; 7 bases map to TRBD1. The germline CDR1 and CDR2 sequences are DFQATT and SNEGSKA (reference sequence). This CDR3 comprises 14 residues. This CDR3 is CSAREGAPSYEQYF. For the CDR3, the DNA is TGCAGTGCCAGAGAGGGGGCACCTAGCTACGAGCAGTACTTC.

In the case of this clonotype: Germline and junction disagree at one end, which may indicate a read error. CDR3 protein: CANSSLGGGEYNEQFF. Written as DNA, the CDR3 is TGTGCCAACAGCTCTCTGGGCGGGGGCGAGTACAATGAGCAGTTCTTC. The rearrangement joins TRBV7-9 to TRBJ2-1, with TRBD2 as a possible D gene (7 bases). The CDR3 has 16 amino acids. Germline CDR1 SEHNR, CDR2 FQNEAQ (reference sequence).

This clonotype was counted a few times. The chain recombines TRBV18 with TRBJ2-2; 8 bases match TRBD2. This CDR3 has 14 amino acids. CDR1 and CDR2 (germline): KGHSH, LQKENI. V shed 3 bases, J shed 4 bases, and the junction held 1 base outside the gene matches. CDR3 coding DNA: TGTGCCAGCTCACCTACTAGCGGCACCGGGGAGCTGTTTTTT. Encoded protein: CASSPTSGTGELFF.

This clonotype was observed a handful of times. Written as DNA, the CDR3 is TGCGGTTGCGGACAGCCCTATAGCAATCAGCCCCAGCATTTT. This codes for CGCGQPYSNQPQHF. J is TRBJ1-5 and V is TRBV20-1, with TRBD1 as a possible D gene (6 bases). This CDR3 has 14 residues. Germline V gene data show CDR1 as DFQATT and CDR2 as SNEGSKA (reference sequence).

CDR3 nucleotide sequence: TGTGCCAGCAGCGCCGGACTAGAGGTGACCCAGTACTTC. Amino acids: CASSAGLEVTQYF. The chain joins TRBV5-5 to TRBJ2-5, with 7 bases identical to TRBD2. Germline CDR1 and CDR2: SGHKS and YYEKEE (reference sequence). Germline trimming cut 4 bases from V and 7 bases from J; bases unmatched to any gene: 7. The CDR3 covers 13 residues.

The table lists this clonotype with a few counts. This chain uses TRBV7-2 with TRBJ2-2; a weak D match, TRBD2 (5 bases). The germline V gene encodes CDR1 SGHTA and CDR2 FQGNSA. Trimming stripped 5 bases from V and 8 bases from J, with 15 bases between. The CDR3 consists of 14 residues. CDR3 nucleotides: TGTGCCAGCAGCCGAAGGACTGATCCTGGGGAGCTGTTTTTT. Encoded protein: CASSRRTDPGELFF. Drawing the rest from reference TRBV7-2 and TRBJ2-2, the complete variable domain is GAGVSQSPSNKVTEKGKDVELRCDPISGHTALYWYRQSLGQGLEFLIYFQGNSAPDKSGLPSDRFSAERTGGSVSTLTIQRTQQEDSAVYLCASSRRTDPGELFFGEGSRLTVL.

V gene TRBV12-3 or TRBV12-4 combines with J gene TRBJ1-6, with TRBD1 identical over 7 bases. The CDR3 is 14 amino acids. Germline trimming cut 3 bases from V and 9 bases from J; bases unmatched to any gene: 5. The CDR3 reads CASSFGQATSPLHF. The CDR3 DNA reads TGTGCCAGCAGTTTCGGACAGGCGACTTCACCCCTCCACTTT.

The chain couples TRBV4-2 to TRBJ2-5; 8 bases fit TRBD1. The CDR3 is made up of 15 amino acids. Looked up from germline, CDR1 is LGHNA and CDR2 is YNFKEQ. Trimming at V came to 1 base and at J to 3 bases, leaving 4 bases not matched to a gene. The CDR3, as DNA: TGTGCCAGCAGCCAAGGCAGGGGGCGGGAAGAGACCCAGTACTTC. This encodes CASSQGRGREETQYF.

The chain uses TRBV7-9 and TRBJ2-5; weak D call: TRBD1 (6 bases). V lost 2 bases, J lost 5 bases, and 18 bases lay in between. The germline V gene has CDR1 SEHNR and CDR2 FQNEAQ (reference sequence). This CDR3 comprises 16 residues. The CDR3 reads CASSLFRDTEGETQYF. For the CDR3, the DNA is TGTGCCAGCAGCTTATTCCGGGACACCGAGGGGGAGACCCAGTACTTC.

This clonotype was counted only a few times. The rearrangement links TRBV7-2 to TRBJ2-5, with TRBD2 as a possible D gene (5 bases). Trimming took off 2 bases at V and 2 bases at J, with 12 bases between the two ends. The germline gives CDR1 SGHTA, CDR2 FQGNSA. The CDR3 is 15 residues long. The CDR3 reads CASSLPGTTQETQYF. The CDR3, as DNA: TGTGCCAGCAGCTTACCGGGAACTACTCAAGAGACCCAGTACTTC. The entire variable domain, with the rest obtained from reference TRBV7-2 and TRBJ2-5, is as follows: GAGVSQSPSNKVTEKGKDVELRCDPISGHTALYWYRQSLGQGLEFLIYFQGNSAPDKSGLPSDRFSAERTGGSVSTLTIQRTQQEDSAVYLCASSLPGTTQETQYFGPGTRLLVL.

The rearrangement links TRBV7-6 to TRBJ2-5, with D maybe TRBD2 (6 bases). The germline gives CDR1 SGHVS, CDR2 FNYEAQ. The CDR3 has 14 residues. The germline V and J ends were trimmed by 4 bases and 5 bases, with 14 bases remaining between them. CDR3: CASSSATGGETQYF. CDR3 nucleotides: TGTGCCAGCAGCTCCGCAACTGGGGGGGAGACCCAGTACTTC.